The clone carrying this T cell receptor (beta chain) has a single count. Clones were sequenced by immunoSEQ multiplex PCR, and TCRdb holds only the in-frame ones, with some missing. The sample consists of 650,000 to 950,000 clones, over 75% of them appearing once. The data belong to a study of shared T cell receptors in the human thymus. Germline CDR1 and CDR2: MNHEY and SMNVEV (reference sequence). The V and J ends lost 5 bases and 1 base respectively, with 15 bases between them. This CDR3 has 15 residues. These data were likewise used in another study, on human thymus T cells. That source reports: The thymus was resected at corrective cardiac surgery. V and J gene usage appeared biased in thymic and blood repertoires. Unrelated individuals had highly overlapping thymic repertoires, as reported in related research.

This rearrangement joins TRBV27 to TRBJ2-7; maybe TRBD1 (5 bases). The sequence was collected from a girl under three years old with a congenital heart defect. The material sequenced was thymocytes. The CDR3, as DNA: TGTGCCAGCAGTCCCCGCGCAGGGAAGTCCTACGAGCAGTACTTC. Its protein product is CASSPRAGKSYEQYF.